The 25 T cell receptor beta chains below come from one sample, sequenced in a study of cytomegalovirus exposure and HLA in healthy donors (dated by TCRdb to 2017 to 2019). Library preparation was by the immunoSEQ multiplex PCR assay. For the multiplex PCR, a mixture combining 60 forward primers for TCR Vbeta segments and 13 reverse primers for TCR Jbeta segments was used. The table comes from immuneACCESS by way of TCRdb, which keeps in-frame sequences with V and J called. Part of the clones is missing from these tables; in studies checked, under half for an unresolved V gene and the rest for unknown reasons. This sample lists under 300,000 clones; 84% were detected once. The top ten clones comprise about 2% of the sample. Sequencing was carried out using PBMCs. All receptors come from a woman in her thirties or forties in good health and CMV-seropositive.

The J gene is TRBJ2-1, the V gene TRBV5-4; TRBD2 matches 8 bases. The germline CDR1 and CDR2 sequences are SGHNT and YYREEE (reference sequence). J was trimmed by 2 bases and V by 4 bases; bases with no gene match: 2. This CDR3 is 14 amino acids long. The CDR3 protein is CASSLSGTYNEQFF. CDR3 DNA: TGTGCCAGCAGCCTTAGCGGGACCTACAATGAGCAGTTCTTC.

V gene TRBV28 combines with J gene TRBJ2-2; D gene uncertain. This CDR3 comprises 13 residues. Germline-derived CDR1 and CDR2 are MDHEN and SYDVKM. Trimming shortened V by 5 bases and J by 7 bases, and 11 bases separated the two germline ends. The DNA of the CDR3 is TGTGCCAGCAGTATGACTGAAGACGGGGAGCTGTTTTTT. Translated, it gives CASSMTEDGELFF. The full variable domain, its missing parts supplied by reference TRBV28 and TRBJ2-2, is DVKVTQSSRYLVKRTGEKVFLECVQDMDHENMFWYRQDPGLGLRLIYFSYDVKMKEKGDIPEGYSVSREKKERFSLILESASTNQTSMYLCASSMTEDGELFFGEGSRLTVL.

The gene calls are TRBV2 and TRBJ1-2, with a weak D call TRBD1 (6 bases). The CDR3 length is 15 residues. Trimming took 5 bases from V and 4 from J, leaving 17 bases between them. The germline V gene has CDR1 SNHLY and CDR2 FYNNEI. Written as DNA, the CDR3 is TGTGCCAGCAGTCCAGCCCCAACAGGGAGCTATGGCTACACCTTC. Residues: CASSPAPTGSYGYTF.

This rearrangement joins TRBV19 to TRBJ1-5, with D possibly TRBD1 on 6 matching bases. The germline V and J ends were trimmed by 1 base and 5 bases, with 15 bases remaining between them. The germline CDR1 and CDR2 sequences are LNHDA and SQIVND (reference sequence). The CDR3 totals 16 residues. The chain's CDR3 is CASSIAGQRIYQPQHF. The CDR3 DNA reads as TGTGCCAGTAGTATAGCCGGACAGCGGATCTATCAGCCCCAGCATTTT.

This sequence joins TRBV5-1 and TRBJ2-3, with 14 bases fitting TRBD2. The V gene's germline CDR1 is SGHRS and CDR2 YFSETQ. There are 17 residues in the CDR3. V shed 0 bases and J 5 bases; nucleotides not matched to a gene: 5. CDR3 sequence reads: CASSLGLAGGLRDTQYF. CDR3 nucleotide sequence: TGCGCCAGCAGCTTGGGACTAGCGGGAGGGCTGAGAGATACGCAGTATTTT. Full variable domain (rest looked up from reference TRBV5-1 and TRBJ2-3): KAGVTQTPRYLIKTRGQQVTLSCSPISGHRSVSWYQQTPGQGLQFLFEYFSETQRNKGNFPGRFSGRQFSNSRSEMNVSTLELGDSALYLCASSLGLAGGLRDTQYFGPGTRLTVL.

This clone occurred a few times. The rearrangement joins TRBV11-3 to TRBJ2-5, with TRBD2 matching 14 bases. CDR3 length: 18 residues. Germline trimming cut 1 base from V and 4 bases from J; bases unmatched to any gene: 8. CDR1 SGHNT and CDR2 YENEEA come from the germline V gene. The CDR3 DNA is TGTGCCAGCAGCTTAGCCCAGCTGACTAGCGGGAGGGGAGAGACCCAGTACTTC. This sequence encodes CASSLAQLTSGRGETQYF. The whole variable domain, filled in from reference TRBV11-3 and TRBJ2-5, reads EAGVVQSPRYKIIEKKQPVAFWCNPISGHNTLYWYLQNLGQGPELLIRYENEEAVDDSQLPKDRFSAERLKGVDSTLKIQPAELGDSAVYLCASSLAQLTSGRGETQYFGPGTRLLVL.

The rearrangement joins TRBV29-1 to TRBJ2-7, with D possibly TRBD2 on 5 matching bases. The CDR3 contains 13 residues. CDR1 is SQVTM, CDR2 ANQGSEA, per germline. Trimming cost V 7 bases and J 1 base, with 14 bases left between them. CDR3 sequence: CSAVDSASYEQYF. The CDR3 DNA follows: TGCAGCGCAGTGGACTCAGCGTCCTACGAGCAGTACTTC.

The rearrangement uses TRBV14 and TRBJ2-2; 12 bases fit TRBD2. Unmatched junction bases numbered 4, after V lost 3 bases and J lost 5 bases. Germline loops: CDR1 SGHDN, CDR2 FVKESK. This CDR3 contains 16 residues. This CDR3 is CASSHLAGGFTGELFF. CDR3 in DNA: TGTGCCAGCAGCCATCTAGCGGGAGGGTTTACCGGGGAGCTGTTTTTT.

This clone was counted a few times. The chain has TRBV30 and TRBJ1-4; 9 bases are a match to TRBD1. The CDR3 runs 12 residues. Germline loops: CDR1 GTSNPN, CDR2 SVGIG (reference sequence). Trimming took 8 bases from V and 8 from J; bases not matched to a gene: 6. The CDR3 bases are TGTGCCAGTGACAGGGGGGAAGAAAAACTGTTTTTT. Protein product: CASDRGEEKLFF.

The chain joins TRBV10-3 to TRBJ1-1; 12 bases map to TRBD1. After removal of 2 bases from V and 7 bases from J, the junction contained 5 bases not matched to a gene. The CDR3 runs 15 residues. Per the germline V gene, CDR1 is ENHRY and CDR2 is SYGVKD. This CDR3 is CAISEGDRGQNEAFF. CDR3 nucleotides: TGTGCCATCAGTGAGGGGGACAGGGGGCAGAATGAAGCTTTCTTT.

V and J are TRBV7-9 and TRBJ1-1, with D tentatively TRBD1 (6 bases). CDR1 is SEHNR, CDR2 FQNEAQ, per germline (reference sequence). The CDR3 runs to 15 residues. Trimming shortened V by 5 bases and J by 4 bases, and 17 bases separated the two germline ends. This CDR3 is CASSPATIRGTEAFF. The CDR3 nucleotides read TGTGCCAGCAGCCCAGCGACAATCAGGGGCACTGAAGCTTTCTTT.

The V and J genes are TRBV9 and TRBJ1-6; a possible D gene is TRBD1 (5 bases). Germline loops: CDR1 SGDLS, CDR2 YYNGEE. The CDR3 loop spans 12 amino acids. V was pared by 4 bases and J by 13 bases, with 12 bases between. CDR3 in amino acids: CASSPGGAPLHF. The CDR3 DNA follows: TGTGCCAGCAGCCCGGGAGGGGCGCCCCTCCACTTT.

This clone was detected once. The chain uses TRBV2 and TRBJ1-5; D is unresolved. Per the germline V gene, CDR1 is SNHLY and CDR2 is FYNNEI. The CDR3 sequence is 13 residues long. Trimming removed 7 bases from V and 4 bases from J, with 11 bases in between. The CDR3, as DNA: TGTGCCAGCACAGACACGGCTAATCAGCCCCAGCATTTT. Amino acid sequence: CASTDTANQPQHF.

The sample holds a few counts of this clone. This chain links TRBV13 with TRBJ2-1; TRBD2 matches 8 bases. V trimming: 5 bases; J trimming: 9 bases; junction bases outside the gene matches: 9. Germline V CDR1 and CDR2: PRHDT, FYEKMQ (reference sequence). The CDR3 has 14 residues. The CDR3 DNA is TGTGCCAGCAGCGCCCAACTAGCGGCCATTGAGCAGTTCTTC. Translated: CASSAQLAAIEQFF. The full variable domain, with the rest looked up from reference TRBV13 and TRBJ2-1, is AAGVIQSPRHLIKEKRETATLKCYPIPRHDTVYWYQQGPGQDPQFLISFYEKMQSDKGSIPDRFSAQQFSDYHSELNMSSLELGDSALYFCASSAQLAAIEQFFGPGTRLTVL.

The sample holds a few counts of this clone. The chain joins TRBV6-6 to TRBJ2-1; TRBD2 matches at 8 bases. This CDR3 is built from 16 residues. V lost 2 bases, J lost 4 bases, and 7 bases stayed unmatched. The V gene's germline CDR1 is MNHNY and CDR2 SVGAGI (reference sequence). The CDR3 sequence is CASSYAGGPGYNEQFF. The CDR3, as DNA: TGTGCCAGCAGTTACGCGGGAGGTCCGGGGTACAATGAGCAGTTCTTC.

The gene calls are TRBV28 and TRBJ2-7; 11 bases align to TRBD1. V shed 7 bases and J 6 bases; nucleotides not matched to a gene: 2. The V gene's germline CDR1 is MDHEN and CDR2 SYDVKM. The CDR3 spans 12 residues. In nucleotides, the CDR3 is TGTGCCAGCACCGGGACAGGGGGCGAGCAGTACTTC. This codes for CASTGTGGEQYF.

The chain links TRBV2 to TRBJ2-7, with 11 nucleotides matching TRBD2. Germline assignment: CDR1 SNHLY and CDR2 FYNNEI. V was clipped by 6 bases and J by 0 bases; unmatched bases: 4. This CDR3 comprises 15 residues. This CDR3 reads CASRQTSGSSYEQYF. CDR3 nucleotide sequence: TGTGCCAGCAGACAAACTAGCGGGAGCTCCTACGAGCAGTACTTC.

The chain employs TRBV7-2 and TRBJ2-2; possible D gene TRBD2, 5 bases. The germline CDR1 and CDR2 sequences are SGHTA and FQGNSA. This CDR3 is built from 18 residues. V lost 2 bases to trimming and J lost 5 bases, with 21 bases between them. The CDR3 region has the DNA TGTGCCAGCAGCTTACTTATATTTAGCGTCGAGAGGACCGGGGAGCTGTTTTTT. Its translation is CASSLLIFSVERTGELFF.

V gene TRBV29-1 combines with J gene TRBJ1-4, with TRBD1 matching over 9 bases. There are 16 residues in the CDR3. J gave up 8 bases and V 0 bases, and 10 bases lay outside the gene matches. Germline CDR1 SQVTM, CDR2 ANQGSEA. CDR3 in amino acids: CSVEDLLGQGREKLFF. The CDR3 DNA sequence: TGCAGCGTTGAAGATCTCTTGGGACAGGGTCGCGAAAAACTGTTTTTT. Looking up the rest from reference TRBV29-1 and TRBJ1-4 gives the full variable domain: SAVISQKPSRDICQRGTSLTIQCQVDSQVTMMFWYRQQPGQSLTLIATANQGSEATYESGFVIDKFPISRPNLTFSTLTVSNMSPEDSSIYLCSVEDLLGQGREKLFFGSGTQLSVL.

The chain carries TRBV6-5 and TRBJ1-6, with D possibly TRBD1 on 5 matching bases. The CDR3 loop spans 16 amino acids. The V and J ends lost 2 bases and 6 bases respectively, with 14 bases between them. Germline assignment: CDR1 MNHEY and CDR2 SVGAGI. The CDR3 DNA reads as TGTGCCAGCAGTTACGGGACTGCTCGTGTTAATTCACCCCTCCACTTT. Amino acid sequence: CASSYGTARVNSPLHF.

V and J are TRBV21-1 and TRBJ2-6; the table's D call, TRBD2, was not checked against the DNA. TRBV21-1 is flagged as a pseudogene. The length of the CDR3 is 16 residues. This chain's CDR3 is CASRGLIGSGANVLTF. The CDR3 region has the DNA TGTGCCAGCCGAGGGCTCATAGGTTCTGGGGCCAACGTCCTGACTTTC.

V is TRBV5-1 and J is TRBJ2-5, with a weak D call TRBD2 (5 bases). Looked up from germline, CDR1 is SGHRS and CDR2 is YFSETQ. The V end lost 5 bases, the J end lost 5 bases, and 13 bases lay between the germline ends. The CDR3 has 13 residues. This CDR3 is CASRPTMGETQYF. For the CDR3, the DNA is TGCGCCAGCAGACCGACTATGGGGGAGACCCAGTACTTC.

The rearrangement links TRBV6-6 to TRBJ1-6; D uncertain. Germline CDR1 reads MNHNY; CDR2 reads SVGAGI (reference sequence). The length of the CDR3 is 15 residues. V lost 0 bases, J lost 10 bases, and 13 bases lay in between. CDR3 region: CASSYSEGGSSPLHF. In DNA, the CDR3 is TGTGCCAGCAGTTACTCGGAGGGAGGGTCGTCACCCCTCCACTTT.

The genes are TRBV6-4 and TRBJ2-1; D might be TRBD1 (5 bases). Germline values: CDR1 MRHNA, CDR2 SNTAGT. Deletions cut 3 bases from V and 2 bases from J, with 14 bases between. The CDR3 length is 16 residues. CDR3 in DNA: TGTGCCAGCAGTGAACTCAGGACAATCACCTACAATGAGCAGTTCTTC. Residues: CASSELRTITYNEQFF.

The chain recombines TRBV6-5 with TRBJ2-1, with 10 bases fitting TRBD2. The V gene's germline CDR1 is MNHEY and CDR2 SVGAGI. This CDR3 is 15 amino acids long. The V and J ends lost 4 bases and 3 bases, in that order; junction bases with no gene match: 3. In nucleotides, the CDR3 is TGTGCCAGCAGTTCTGGACTAGCGGACTACAATGAGCAGTTCTTC. Protein product: CASSSGLADYNEQFF.